These 3 T cell receptor beta chains came from one sample sequenced in a study of control samples from healthy donors and cancer patients. Repertoires were generated with immunoSEQ multiplex PCR, while TCRdb's copy carries only in-frame clones and drops some. The profile covers some 67,000 clones, with around 87% appearing a single time and under 3% taken by the ten largest. The sequencing input was PBMCs. Receptors originate from a woman aged 45-65 years with head and neck cancer.

The J gene is TRBJ2-5, the V gene TRBV19; 12 positions agree with TRBD1. The germline V gene has CDR1 LNHDA and CDR2 SQIVND (reference sequence). This CDR3 has 18 amino acids. With 8 bases clipped from V and 4 bases from J, the junction kept 17 bases outside the gene matches. This CDR3 reads CASATGTGGLTSLETQYF. In DNA, the CDR3 is TGTGCCAGTGCCACCGGGACAGGGGGCTTAACGTCATTAGAGACCCAGTACTTC.

The J gene is TRBJ2-2, the V gene TRBV30; D uncertain. Germline V gene lookup returns CDR1 GTSNPN and CDR2 SVGIG (reference sequence). V was cut by 4 bases and J by 1 base, with 10 bases left in between. The CDR3 has 14 amino acids. CDR3 sequence reads: CAWTPTLNTGELFF. Written as DNA, the CDR3 is TGTGCCTGGACTCCGACCCTGAACACCGGGGAGCTGTTTTTT.

The rearrangement joins TRBV5-1 to TRBJ1-2; D is unresolved. Germline assignment: CDR1 SGHRS and CDR2 YFSETQ. V was trimmed by 2 bases and J by 4 bases, leaving 12 bases between them. CDR3 size: 14 residues. The CDR3 here is CASSFDGGSYGYTF. The DNA for the CDR3 is TGCGCCAGCAGCTTCGACGGAGGTTCCTATGGCTACACCTTC.